The present T cell receptor (beta chain) was sequenced within a study of blood T cells in healthy people across ages. General study findings and limits: Comparison with aged donors showed that long-lived donors had more naive CD4+ cells and higher diversity.

Staff drew 9 to 10 milliliters of peripheral blood from each donor. Every sample had a minimum of 7 million PBMCs isolated. The V and J ends lost 6 bases and 9 bases, in that order; junction bases with no gene match: 10. The CDR3 length is 13 residues. On this clonotype itself: Its specificity is not known.

A second PCR, run for 7 to 11 cycles, used a sample-barcoded 5' primer plus a J-beta primer mix. TCRdb reprocessed the 5' RACE reads with MiXCR, giving one entry per CDR3 protein. The data contain some 750,000 distinct CDR3 sequences, roughly 20% of them singletons. The V call is TRBV12-3 or TRBV12-4, the J call TRBJ1-1; 7 bases match TRBD1. The sample consisted of blood. This receptor was identified in an older man in good health. CDR3 in DNA: TGTGCCAGCAGCCCTCTCCGGGACAGCAAAGCTTTCTTT. Encoded protein: CASSPLRDSKAFF.